One sample yielded the 25 T cell receptor beta chains listed below, sequenced in a study of CD8 T cells in ankylosing spondylitis. A single record per CDR3 protein comes from TCRdb applying MiXCR to the 5' RACE reads. The top ten hold roughly 29% of the sample, which has 150,000 or so distinct CDR3 sequences, roughly 10% seen once. The sequencing input was blood, either unsorted or a sorted T cell fraction (not recorded which). These receptors all stem from a male donor with ankylosing spondylitis or in good health (not recorded which).

This chain connects TRBV2 to TRBJ2-2; TRBD1 might be the D (6 bases). The CDR3 length is 15 residues. Germline loops: CDR1 SNHLY, CDR2 FYNNEI. The V gene lost 1 base and the J gene lost 5 bases, with 11 bases spanning the gap. The CDR3 DNA reads as TGTGCCAGCAGTGAAGTAGTGGGGACAACCGGGGAGCTGTTTTTT. Protein: CASSEVVGTTGELFF.

This clonotype was recorded at least ten times. The chain joins TRBV21-1 to TRBJ1-1. TRBV21-1 represents a pseudogene. The CDR3 contains 16 residues. CDR3 bases: TGTGCCAGCAGCAGCACTCTGAATCAGGAGAACCTTGAAGCTTTCTTT. Translation gives CASSSTLNQENLEAFF.

This clonotype was seen more than once but under ten times. V usage is TRBV11-2 and J usage is TRBJ2-1, with no clear D. The germline V gene has CDR1 SGHAT and CDR2 FQNNGV. Between the trimmed V and J ends, which lost 1 base and 3 bases, there was a span of 4 bases. This CDR3 spans 13 amino acids. In nucleotides, the CDR3 is TGTGCCAGCAGCTTAGTACGCTACAATGAGCAGTTCTTC. It translates to CASSLVRYNEQFF.

This clonotype was detected only a few times. V and J are TRBV7-2 and TRBJ2-1; a weak D match, TRBD1 (5 bases). The V end lost 5 bases, the J end lost 14 bases, and 16 bases lay between the germline ends. The CDR3 runs 12 residues. Germline V gene data show CDR1 as SGHTA and CDR2 as FQGNSA. CDR3 protein: CASSVNFKGKFF. For the CDR3, the DNA is TGTGCCAGCAGCGTAAACTTCAAGGGGAAGTTCTTC.

This clonotype was detected a few times. The V call is TRBV5-6, the J call TRBJ2-5; 7 bases are shared with TRBD1. Germline CDR1 is SGHDT and CDR2 is YYEEEE. V shed 0 bases, J shed 3 bases, and the junction held 5 bases outside the gene matches. This CDR3 has 15 residues. The CDR3 loop reads CASSLDVTGEETQYF. The CDR3 DNA sequence: TGTGCCAGCAGCTTGGACGTCACAGGGGAAGAGACCCAGTACTTC.

This clonotype was counted at least ten times. The genes are TRBV12-3 or TRBV12-4 and TRBJ2-2; TRBD2 might be the D (6 bases). This CDR3 comprises 16 residues. V lost 6 bases to trimming and J lost 6 bases, with 20 bases between them. The CDR3 DNA is TGTGCCAGCAGGGAGGCTGGGGGACTCACCTCCGGGGAGCTGTTTTTT. This gives the protein CASREAGGLTSGELFF.

This clonotype was counted ten times or more. This chain uses TRBV20-1 with TRBJ1-4; 8 bases match TRBD1. The ends lost 5 bases at V and 7 bases at J; junction bases unmatched: 12. The CDR3 runs to 15 residues. In germline, CDR1 is DFQATT, CDR2 SNEGSKA (reference sequence). This CDR3 reads CSASKRGTGSEKLFF. CDR3 sequence (DNA): TGCAGTGCTTCGAAAAGGGGGACAGGTTCTGAAAAACTGTTTTTT.

Comments on this clonotype: This may stem from a read error, because a much larger clone lies one nucleotide away. This sequence joins TRBV27 and TRBJ2-1; TRBD2 might be the D (6 bases). Germline lookup yields CDR1 MNHEY and CDR2 SMNVEV (reference sequence). CDR3 size: 15 residues. The CDR3 DNA reads TGTGCCGGCAGTTTCGCGGGGAGCTCCTACAATGAGCAGTTCTTC. It translates to CAGSFAGSSYNEQFF.

This clonotype was seen at least ten times. V usage is TRBV5-1 and J usage is TRBJ2-1, with 7 bases lining up with TRBD1. Germline loops: CDR1 SGHRS, CDR2 YFSETQ. The CDR3 contains 15 residues. V lost 3 bases to trimming and J lost 2 bases; unmatched junction nucleotides: 5. CDR3 sequence (DNA): TGCGCCAGCAGCTACACCGGGACAGCCTACAATGAGCAGTTCTTC. It is translated as CASSYTGTAYNEQFF.

This sequence joins TRBV6-2 or TRBV6-3 and TRBJ1-1; D is unresolved. Germline CDR1 and CDR2: MNHEY and SVGEGT. The CDR3 has 14 residues. The V end was cut by 0 bases, the J end by 0 bases, with 5 bases between. Here the CDR3 DNA reads TGTGCCAGCAGTTACTCGTCAGTGAACACTGAAGCTTTCTTT. Protein sequence: CASSYSSVNTEAFF.

This clonotype was recorded once. The CDR3 loop is CASSQTGTVNEQFF. CDR3 DNA sequence: TGTGCCAGCAGCCAAACTGGGACCGTCAATGAGCAGTTCTTC. V usage is TRBV4-2 and J usage is TRBJ2-1, with D perhaps matching TRBD1 or TRBD2 (5 bases each). Trimming took 2 bases from V and 6 from J, leaving 11 bases between them. The CDR3 extends over 14 amino acids. Germline CDR1 and CDR2: LGHNA and YNFKEQ.

The table lists this clonotype with many counts. The chain links TRBV6-1 to TRBJ2-3; perhaps TRBD2 as D (6 bases). The V gene's germline CDR1 is MNHNS and CDR2 SASEGT. The CDR3 contains 15 residues. Trimming removed 7 bases at V and 0 bases at J, with 14 bases between. CDR3 in DNA: TGTGCCAGCAAAACCGGCCTAGCGAGCACAGATACGCAGTATTTT. Translated, it gives CASKTGLASTDTQYF.

This clonotype was picked up many times. The CDR3: CASSIAGGAYNEQFF. The CDR3 nucleotides are TGTGCCAGCAGTATAGCGGGAGGGGCTTACAATGAGCAGTTCTTC. This chain uses TRBV6-1 with TRBJ2-1; 11 nucleotides line up with TRBD2. From germline, CDR1 is MNHNS and CDR2 SASEGT. CDR3 length: 15 residues. V shed 5 bases and J 4 bases; nucleotides not matched to a gene: 4.

This clonotype appeared many times. This chain uses TRBV6-5 with TRBJ2-1; D not resolved. The V end lost 9 bases, the J end lost 8 bases, and 8 bases lay between the germline ends. Germline V gene lookup returns CDR1 MNHEY and CDR2 SVGAGI. The CDR3 sequence is 10 residues long. In nucleotides, the CDR3 is TGTGCCAGGAAGTACGATGAGCAGTTCTTC. It specifies CARKYDEQFF.

This clonotype was counted at least ten times. This rearrangement joins TRBV7-8 to TRBJ2-5; 9 bases fit TRBD2. The CDR3 is 15 residues long. From germline, CDR1 is SGHVS and CDR2 FQNEAQ. The trim removed 3 bases at V and 2 bases at J, leaving 4 bases unmatched. CDR3 region: CASSFSGGLQETQYF. DNA of the CDR3: TGTGCCAGCAGCTTTAGCGGGGGCCTACAAGAGACCCAGTACTTC.

This clonotype showed up many times. The chain is built from TRBV28 and TRBJ1-5, with D possibly matching TRBD1 (6 bases). The ends were cut back, 8 bases at V and 7 bases at J, with 18 bases in the middle. CDR3 length equals 14 residues. CDR1 and CDR2 from the germline V gene are MDHEN and SYDVKM. The CDR3 loop is CASDEQGSGQPQHF. The CDR3 region has the DNA TGTGCCAGCGACGAACAGGGCTCAGGGCAGCCCCAGCATTTT.

This clonotype was seen a few times. The chain carries TRBV3-1 and TRBJ1-1; 7 positions agree with TRBD1. This CDR3 is 13 amino acids long. J gave up 8 bases and V 2 bases, and 5 bases lay outside the gene matches. Germline values: CDR1 LGHDT, CDR2 YNNKEL (reference sequence). CDR3 region: CASSQTGTDEAFF. CDR3 DNA: TGTGCCAGCAGCCAAACCGGGACAGACGAAGCTTTCTTT.

The rearrangement links TRBV19 to TRBJ2-6, with a tentative D call TRBD1 (6 bases). CDR1 and CDR2 from the germline V gene are LNHDA and SQIVND (reference sequence). The CDR3 length is 19 residues. Between the trimmed V and J ends, which lost 5 bases and 1 base, there was a span of 21 bases. CDR3 DNA: TGTGCCAGTAGTTTCCCCCACAGGGTGTCCCTTTCTGGGGCCAACGTCCTGACTTTC. Protein sequence: CASSFPHRVSLSGANVLTF.

Ten or more counts support this clonotype. V and J are TRBV5-1 and TRBJ1-6, with D uncertain. Germline values: CDR1 SGHRS, CDR2 YFSETQ. With 5 bases removed from V and 10 bases from J, the gap between germline ends came to 22 bases. This CDR3 has 16 amino acids. Here the CDR3 DNA reads TGCGCCAGCAGTCTTACCATTGGGGTGGCGACCTCACCCCTCCACTTT. It encodes CASSLTIGVATSPLHF.

The CDR3 DNA reads as TGCGCCAGCAGCCATAGGGAGAAGGACTATGGCTACACCTTC. Translation: CASSHREKDYGYTF. The chain has TRBV4-1 and TRBJ1-2; D ambiguous. Germline CDR1 MGHRA, CDR2 YSYEKL. Trimming took off 3 bases at V and 3 bases at J, with 11 bases between the two ends. The length of the CDR3 is 14 residues.

This clonotype was recorded a few times. The V and J genes are TRBV2 and TRBJ2-1, with D perhaps matching TRBD2 (5 bases). The CDR3 contains 12 residues. V was trimmed by 7 bases and J by 8 bases, leaving 12 bases between them. Germline V gene sequence: CDR1 SNHLY, CDR2 FYNNEI. The CDR3 sequence is CASTWGDYEQFF. DNA for the CDR3: TGTGCCAGCACCTGGGGAGACTATGAGCAGTTCTTC.

This clonotype was recorded a few times. The V call is TRBV7-2, the J call TRBJ2-2; D perhaps matches TRBD2 (6 bases). Germline lookup yields CDR1 SGHTA and CDR2 FQGNSA. Between the trimmed V and J ends, which lost 5 bases and 5 bases, there was a span of 18 bases. This CDR3 region has 16 residues. DNA for the CDR3: TGTGCCAGCAGCCGACCCGGGCGGCGGGGTACCGGGGAGCTGTTTTTT. It translates to CASSRPGRRGTGELFF.

This clonotype was counted ten times or more. V usage is TRBV4-3 and J usage is TRBJ1-4, with D unclear. Trimming took 2 bases from V and 3 from J, leaving 7 bases between them. The V gene's germline CDR1 is LGHNA and CDR2 YSLEER. CDR3 size: 14 residues. CDR3 in amino acids: CASSQNQANEKLFF. CDR3 bases: TGCGCCAGCAGCCAAAATCAGGCTAATGAAAAACTGTTTTTT.

This clonotype occurred many times. J is TRBJ2-3 and V is TRBV7-9; D ambiguous. The CDR3 has 14 amino acids. Germline CDR1 SEHNR, CDR2 FQNEAQ (reference sequence). V dropped 5 bases and J dropped 2 bases, with 11 bases sitting between them. The CDR3 nucleotides are TGTGCCAGCAGCCCATTTGGAGCCACAGATACGCAGTATTTT. Translated: CASSPFGATDTQYF. Drawing the rest from reference TRBV7-9 and TRBJ2-3, the complete variable domain is DTGVSQNPRHKITKRGQNVTFRCDPISEHNRLYWYRQTLGQGPEFLTYFQNEAQLEKSRLLSDRFSAERPKGSFSTLEIQRTEQGDSAMYLCASSPFGATDTQYFGPGTRLTVL.

This clonotype was seen at least ten times. The chain employs TRBV12-3 or TRBV12-4 and TRBJ1-5, with D unresolved. V gave up 8 bases and J gave up 4 bases, with 12 bases separating them. This CDR3 is 13 amino acids long. DNA of the CDR3: TGTGCCAGCCCCATGAGAAAAAATCAGCCCCAGCATTTT. Its translation is CASPMRKNQPQHF.